This T cell receptor beta chain came from a study of T-cell memory formation after mild COVID-19 (dated by TCRdb to about 2021). At the level of the whole study: TCR sequence clusters from the two donors were found to be largely donor specific. In a couple of donors, T-cell clones that expanded and contracted after mild COVID-19 were followed by sequencing TCRalpha and TCRbeta repertoires longitudinally. The cohort comprised two young, previously healthy adult volunteers, one female and one male.

General study outcomes and caveats: SARS-CoV-2 specificity of the second-wave clones peaking on day 37 was not confirmed. Contracting CD4+ clones were found mainly in CM and EM memory subsets, while CD8+ clones were enriched in EMRA. Only a couple of mild cases were covered by the study, and larger cohorts that include severe cases with pre-infection samples were considered necessary. Some responding clones were detected in pre-infection memory, suggesting pre-existing cross-reactive memory T cells joined the SARS-CoV-2 response. From day 15 to 85, contracting clones showed balanced CD4/CD8 phenotypes, whereas a second wave of clones that expanded from day 15 to 37 leaned towards CD4+.

Ficoll-Paque density gradient centrifugation was the method used to isolate PBMCs. The reads were generated on an Illumina NovaSeq 6000. Using 5'RACE with constant-segment primers, TCRalpha and TCRbeta cDNA libraries were constructed, with sample barcodes and unique molecular identifiers added in the process. Trizol reagent was used to extract RNA from every sample. Libraries were amplified in two PCR steps, with a second sample barcode and Illumina TruSeq adapters added in the second step. Sequencing of libraries was performed on an Illumina NovaSeq with 2 x 150 bp paired-end reads. Per the original workflow: The reads were demultiplexed and collapsed into UMI-guided consensus sequences using migec v1.2.7. Using mixcr v2.1.11, UMI consensuses were aligned to TRA and TRB V and J templates and then assembled into clonotypes. Expanded or contracted clonotypes were those called significant by both edgeR and NoisET, with noise models trained on biological replicates. For edgeR calls, a false discovery rate-adjusted p below 0.01 and a log2 fold-change threshold of 1 were applied. As an exploratory analysis of dynamics, PCA with hierarchical clustering was applied to max-normalized trajectories of the 1000 most abundant clonotypes. Separately sequenced CD4+ and CD8+ repertoires were used to assign the CD4 or CD8 phenotype of responding clones. The public reads were reprocessed in TCRdb via fastp at Q25 and MiXCR, keeping in-frame beta chains. Every distinct CDR3 protein forms one entry, paired with its most common genes and DNA. The V and J calls, along with clone size, are taken from TCRdb and not from the paper's own processing. The sample table records approximately 390,000 distinct CDR3 sequences; approximately 16% of these occur just once. 20% to 25% of the sample lies in the top ten.

Trimming takes 7 bases from V and 9 bases from J, and the germline ends sit 16 bases apart. The CDR3 runs 13 residues from the cysteine to the phenylalanine. The only DNA kept is the CDR3, 39 bases in frame from the first base. This clonotype has just a few counts. It has no known antigen specificity. Base quality data are lacking; no much larger clone is found one base away. Sequencing input: PBMCs or a T cell subset sorted from them (not recorded which). This receptor was taken from a man aged 18 to 30 who had mild COVID-19 (a few samples of this study predate the infection). The sample titles of this study are shuffled in the database, so cell type and time point are left out; the donor was told from shared clones. This sequence uses TRBV12-3 or TRBV12-4 and TRBJ2-1; tentative D gene TRBD2, with 6 bases matching. The DNA reads TGTGCCAGCACAGGAGGGGTGTTGGGTGAGCAGTTCTTC. Its translation reads: CASTGGVLGEQFF.